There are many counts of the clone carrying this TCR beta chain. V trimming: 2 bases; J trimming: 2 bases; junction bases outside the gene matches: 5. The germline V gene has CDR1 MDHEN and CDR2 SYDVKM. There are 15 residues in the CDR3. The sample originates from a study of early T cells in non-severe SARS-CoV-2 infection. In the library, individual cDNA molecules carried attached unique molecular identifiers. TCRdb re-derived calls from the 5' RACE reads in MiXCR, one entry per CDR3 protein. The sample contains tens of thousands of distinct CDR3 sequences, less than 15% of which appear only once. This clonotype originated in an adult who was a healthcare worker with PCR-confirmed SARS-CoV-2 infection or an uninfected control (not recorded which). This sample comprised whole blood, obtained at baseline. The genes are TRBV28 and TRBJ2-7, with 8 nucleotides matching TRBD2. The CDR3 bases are TGTGCCAGCAGTTTAAGCGGGGGCGCCCCCTACGAGCAGTACTTC. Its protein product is CASSLSGGAPYEQYF.